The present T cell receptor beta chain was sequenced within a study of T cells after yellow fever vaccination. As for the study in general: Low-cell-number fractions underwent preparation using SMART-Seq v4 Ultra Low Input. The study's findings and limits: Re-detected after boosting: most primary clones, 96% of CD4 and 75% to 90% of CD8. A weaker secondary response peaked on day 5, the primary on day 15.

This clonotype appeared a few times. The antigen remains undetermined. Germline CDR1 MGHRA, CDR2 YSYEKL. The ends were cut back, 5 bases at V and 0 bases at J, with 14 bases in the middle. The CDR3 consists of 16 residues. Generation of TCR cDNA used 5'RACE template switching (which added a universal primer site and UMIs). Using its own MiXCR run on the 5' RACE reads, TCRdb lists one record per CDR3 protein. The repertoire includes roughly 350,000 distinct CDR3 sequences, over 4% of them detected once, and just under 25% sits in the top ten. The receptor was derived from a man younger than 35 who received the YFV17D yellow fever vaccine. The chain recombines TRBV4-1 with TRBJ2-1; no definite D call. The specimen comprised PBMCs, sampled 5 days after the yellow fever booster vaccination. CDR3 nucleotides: TGCGCCAGCAGCGCCCGTTTCACCCTCTCCTACAATGAGCAGTTCTTC. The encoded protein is CASSARFTLSYNEQFF.